What follows are 17 T cell receptor beta chains derived from one specimen sequenced in a study of cytomegalovirus exposure and HLA in healthy donors. The PCR ran on 60 Vbeta and 13 Jbeta primers. Sequenced by immunoSEQ multiplex PCR; TCRdb stores in-frame clones only, minus some. The sample holds about 160,000 clones, roughly 81% seen once. The sequenced material came from PBMCs. All receptors derive from a man younger than 35 in good health and CMV-seropositive.

Regarding this clone: The junction departs from germline at one end; a sequencing error may be responsible. The gene calls are TRBV27 and TRBJ2-4; 7 bases map to TRBD1. Germline lookup yields CDR1 MNHEY and CDR2 SMNVEV (reference sequence). The CDR3 contains 13 residues. The CDR3 nucleotides read TGTGCCAGCAGTTTAGCAGGGGGAAACAGTCAGTACTTC. Translation: CASSLAGGNSQYF.

The V call is TRBV4-3, the J call TRBJ2-5; a weak D match, TRBD2 (6 bases). Trimming cost V 0 bases and J 5 bases, with 16 bases left between them. The CDR3 extends over 16 amino acids. Germline V gives CDR1 LGHNA, CDR2 YSLEER. CDR3 DNA sequence: TGCGCCAGCAGCCAAGATTATGCGGGGAACGGTGAGACCCAGTACTTC. Protein sequence: CASSQDYAGNGETQYF.

This clone appeared a single time. V and J are TRBV6-6 and TRBJ2-1; 8 bases match TRBD2. The germline V gene has CDR1 MNHNY and CDR2 SVGAGI (reference sequence). Unmatched junction bases numbered 8, after V lost 8 bases and J lost 5 bases. The CDR3 has 14 amino acids. CDR3 amino acids: CASLGLAGHNEQFF. For the CDR3, the DNA is TGTGCCAGCCTCGGGCTAGCGGGCCACAATGAGCAGTTCTTC.

The chain joins TRBV15 to TRBJ1-4; D not certain. V lost 3 bases and J 8 bases, leaving 16 bases between the germline ends. Germline V gene data show CDR1 as LNHNV and CDR2 as YYDKDF (reference sequence). The CDR3 covers 15 residues. CDR3 sequence (DNA): TGTGCCACCAGCAGCGCCCCGCCCTCCAGGGAAAAACTGTTTTTT. This translates into CATSSAPPSREKLFF.

V and J are TRBV6-5 and TRBJ1-2; weak D call: TRBD1 (5 bases). V was trimmed by 6 bases and J by 2 bases, leaving 10 bases between them. The CDR3 is 13 amino acids. The V gene's germline CDR1 is MNHEY and CDR2 SVGAGI. The CDR3 sequence: CASSLKGNYGYTF. The CDR3 nucleotides read TGTGCCAGCAGCCTTAAGGGGAACTATGGCTACACCTTC.

The CDR3 nucleotides read TGTGCCAGCAGCGAAGGGAGTACCTACGAGCAGTACTTC. It yields the protein CASSEGSTYEQYF. J is TRBJ2-7 and V is TRBV5-5; D is perhaps TRBD2 (5 bases). Trimming took 4 bases from V and 2 from J, leaving 10 bases between them. In germline, CDR1 is SGHKS, CDR2 YYEKEE (reference sequence). The CDR3 totals 13 residues.

The gene calls are TRBV13 and TRBJ2-1; D ambiguous. Trimming shortened V by 2 bases and J by 8 bases, and 7 bases separated the two germline ends. The CDR3 contains 12 residues. CDR1 PRHDT and CDR2 FYEKMQ come from the germline V gene (reference sequence). As DNA, the CDR3 is TGTGCCAGCAGCTTACGAGGCGATGAGCAGTTCTTC. It encodes CASSLRGDEQFF. The complete variable domain, with remaining parts taken from reference TRBV13 and TRBJ2-1, reads AAGVIQSPRHLIKEKRETATLKCYPIPRHDTVYWYQQGPGQDPQFLISFYEKMQSDKGSIPDRFSAQQFSDYHSELNMSSLELGDSALYFCASSLRGDEQFFGPGTRLTVL.

This chain connects TRBV5-4 to TRBJ2-7, with a weak D call TRBD1 (6 bases). This CDR3 has 15 residues. Germline V gene sequence: CDR1 SGHNT, CDR2 YYREEE (reference sequence). Trimming cost V 4 bases and J 0 bases, with 14 bases left between them. CDR3 nucleotides: TGTGCCAGCAGCCTCGGGCAGGGGACCTCCTACGAGCAGTACTTC. It specifies CASSLGQGTSYEQYF.

The rearrangement links TRBV19 to TRBJ1-4, with 8 bases that match TRBD1. V lost 5 bases and J lost 8; bases outside the gene matches: 13. The V gene's germline CDR1 is LNHDA and CDR2 SQIVND (reference sequence). The CDR3 is 16 amino acids. CDR3 DNA: TGTGCCAGTAGTCGCGGCGGTCAGGGGGCCGGGGAAAAACTGTTTTTT. This codes for CASSRGGQGAGEKLFF.

Comments on this clone: The junction differs from germline at one of its ends, possibly a read error. The V call is TRBV7-7, the J call TRBJ2-3; the D gene is possibly TRBD2 (7 bases). The CDR3 totals 16 residues. Germline V gene data show CDR1 as SSHAT and CDR2 as FNYEAQ (reference sequence). The CDR3 sequence: CASSQGGAQGADTQYF. Written as DNA, the CDR3 is TGTGCTAGCAGCCAAGGGGGGGCCCAGGGTGCAGATACGCAGTATTTT.

CDR3 sequence (DNA): TGTGCCAGCAGCCAGGGGGTAATTAATGAAGCTTTCTTT. Translation: CASSQGVINEAFF. The chain combines TRBV13 with TRBJ1-1, with 7 bases matching TRBD1. The CDR3 extends over 13 amino acids. The junction had 7 bases not matched to a gene; V was cut back by 5 bases and J by 7 bases. The V gene's germline CDR1 is PRHDT and CDR2 FYEKMQ (reference sequence).

V and J are TRBV5-1 and TRBJ2-7, with 11 nucleotides matching TRBD1. Germline CDR1 is SGHRS and CDR2 is YFSETQ. The V segment lost 5 bases and the J segment 3 bases; nucleotides outside the gene matches: 4. CDR3 length: 14 residues. The CDR3 reads CASRTGTGGYEQYF. CDR3 sequence (DNA): TGCGCCAGCAGAACCGGGACAGGGGGCTACGAGCAGTACTTC.

The chain joins TRBV29-1 to TRBJ2-7; tentative D call: TRBD1 (6 bases). Germline CDR1 SQVTM, CDR2 ANQGSEA. The CDR3 totals 14 residues. V was cut by 7 bases and J by 0 bases, with 16 bases left in between. In nucleotides, the CDR3 is TGCAGCGCAAAGGCGGACAGAAGCTCCTACGAGCAGTACTTC. Translating it yields CSAKADRSSYEQYF.

The chain joins TRBV7-9 to TRBJ2-7; 10 nucleotides align to TRBD1. With V trimmed by 5 bases and J by 2 bases, 9 bases remained unmatched. The germline V gene has CDR1 SEHNR and CDR2 FQNEAQ (reference sequence). This CDR3 is 16 amino acids long. The CDR3: CASSPLPGQGTYEQYF. The CDR3 DNA is TGTGCCAGCAGCCCGCTTCCGGGACAGGGGACCTACGAGCAGTACTTC.

The rearrangement uses TRBV5-6 and TRBJ1-2, with D possibly matching TRBD1 (5 bases). This CDR3 is built from 12 residues. Germline V gene lookup returns CDR1 SGHDT and CDR2 YYEEEE. V lost 4 bases and J 8 bases, leaving 12 bases between the germline ends. In DNA, the CDR3 is TGTGCCAGCAGCACCAGGGACTTCGGCTACACCTTC. It is translated as CASSTRDFGYTF. Full variable domain (rest looked up from reference TRBV5-6 and TRBJ1-2): DAGVTQSPTHLIKTRGQQVTLRCSPKSGHDTVSWYQQALGQGPQFIFQYYEEEERQRGNFPDRFSGHQFPNYSSELNVNALLLGDSALYLCASSTRDFGYTFGSGTRLTVV.

This CDR3 is CAWSVGGSLSGNTIYF. As DNA, the CDR3 is TGTGCCTGGAGTGTAGGAGGGTCTCTTTCTGGAAACACCATATATTTT. The rearrangement joins TRBV30 to TRBJ1-3; D is undetermined. The length of the CDR3 is 16 residues. Trimming took off 0 bases at V and 1 base at J, with 13 bases between the two ends. Germline values: CDR1 GTSNPN, CDR2 SVGIG (reference sequence).

The chain recombines TRBV4-1 with TRBJ2-7; 7 nucleotides match TRBD1. The ends lost 4 bases at V and 0 bases at J; junction bases unmatched: 6. The germline V gene encodes CDR1 MGHRA and CDR2 YSYEKL. CDR3 length: 15 residues. This chain's CDR3 is CASSLRGSSSYEQYF. The DNA of the CDR3 is TGCGCCAGCAGCCTCAGGGGGTCCAGCTCCTACGAGCAGTACTTC.